This TCR beta chain was captured in a study of T cell changes during pregnancy in multiple sclerosis. The ends were cut back, 7 bases at V and 0 bases at J, with 9 bases in the middle. The CDR3 extends over 13 amino acids. CDR1 and CDR2 from the germline V gene are MNHNS and SASEGT. Profiled with immunoSEQ multiplex PCR; TCRdb holds only in-frame clones, not every one. Here the sample spans tens of thousands of clones, roughly 91% being singletons. The input for sequencing was peripheral blood, taken after pregnancy. The TCR was taken from a female donor in good health, enrolled as a control in a pregnancy study. The chain joins TRBV6-1 to TRBJ1-1; maybe TRBD1 (5 bases). CDR3 in amino acids: CASTRVMNTEAFF. CDR3 bases: TGTGCCAGCACCAGGGTGATGAACACTGAAGCTTTCTTT.